This T cell receptor beta chain was obtained from a study of cytomegalovirus exposure and HLA in healthy donors. Study-level findings and limits: Per published accounts, TCR beta sequences correctly predicted the HLA-A and HLA-B alleles of most subjects. Some V segments, including TRBV6-2 and TRBV6-3, were excluded as indistinguishable.

V was trimmed by 2 bases and J by 5 bases, leaving 9 bases between them. The CDR3 extends over 14 amino acids. Germline V gives CDR1 LNHDA, CDR2 SQIVND (reference sequence). All donors participated as healthy donors of bone marrow. PCR primers comprised 60 Vbeta and 13 Jbeta primers. Method: immunoSEQ multiplex PCR; TCRdb's copy keeps in-frame clones and lacks some. The sample contains 100,000 or so clones, more than 65% of which appear only once. Worth noting for this clone: The antigen remains undetermined.

This rearrangement joins TRBV19 to TRBJ2-2; possible D gene TRBD2, 5 bases. Input material: PBMCs. The source is a human donor in good health. CDR3 sequence (DNA): TGTGCCAGTAGTATATTTGGCGGGACCGGGGAGCTGTTTTTT. Translating it yields CASSIFGGTGELFF.